Below are 15 T cell receptor beta chains sequenced from a single sample in a study of glioma-infiltrating T cells. TCR alpha and beta CDR3 regions were amplified from RNA using iRepertoire nested multiplex PCR. TCRdb called the multiplex PCR reads again in MiXCR, with one record for every CDR3 protein. The data contain about 93,000 distinct CDR3 sequences, about 37% of them singletons. Sequenced input: glioma tissue, nonneoplastic brain tissue, or PBMCs (not recorded which). All receptors come from a human donor with low-grade glioma or glioblastoma, undergoing nonglioma brain surgery, or in good health (not recorded which).

This clonotype was counted ten times or more. The chain employs TRBV20-1 and TRBJ2-3; 10 bases map to TRBD2. Germline CDR1 is DFQATT and CDR2 is SNEGSKA (reference sequence). V was pared by 1 base and J by 4 bases, with 11 bases of the junction left unmatched. This CDR3 has 17 residues. Written as DNA, the CDR3 is TGCAGTGCTAGAGTATTTTTTAGCGGGGGGACTTCAGATACGCAGTATTTT. Amino acid sequence: CSARVFFSGGTSDTQYF.

This clonotype was counted once. The chain's CDR3 is CSAPPAGGAYNEQYF. The CDR3 coding sequence is TGCAGTGCTCCCCCTGCGGGAGGGGCCTACAACGAGCAGTACTTC. The rearrangement joins TRBV20-1 to TRBJ2-7, with 9 bases matching TRBD2. Germline V CDR1 and CDR2: DFQATT, SNEGSKA (reference sequence). CDR3 length: 15 residues. J gave up 5 bases and V 5 bases, and 13 bases lay outside the gene matches.

As for this clonotype: The conserved closing phenylalanine or tryptophan is absent in this CDR3, likely reflecting a read error. V is TRBV7-2 and J is TRBJ1-1; D might be TRBD1 (5 bases). Trimming stripped 5 bases from V and 1 base from J, with 8 bases between. CDR1 and CDR2 (germline): SGHTA, FQGNSA. CDR3 length equals 13 residues. CDR3 residues: CASSATGNTEAFS. The CDR3 DNA follows: TGTGCCAGCAGCGCCACAGGGAACACTGAAGCTTTCTCT.

Many counts were recorded for this clonotype. This chain uses TRBV20-1 with TRBJ2-1; TRBD2 agrees at 10 bases. The junction had 8 bases not matched to a gene; V was cut back by 6 bases and J by 3 bases. The CDR3 has 15 amino acids. Germline V lookup: CDR1 DFQATT, CDR2 SNEGSKA (reference sequence). In DNA, the CDR3 is TGCAGTGCGGCCGCACTAGCGGGGCACTACAATGAGCAGTTCTTC. It specifies CSAAALAGHYNEQFF.

Details on this clonotype: This may arise from a read error, as a much more abundant clone is one base away. V is TRBV2 and J is TRBJ2-3; D is possibly TRBD2 (5 bases). This CDR3 comprises 15 residues. Germline CDR1 is SNHLY and CDR2 is FYNNEI. CDR3 DNA sequence: TGTGCCAGCAGTCGAACCCCTAGCCCCATGGATACGCAGTGTTTT. Its protein is CASSRTPSPMDTQCF.

As concerns this clonotype: This could be a read error, since a much larger clone is one nucleotide away. The chain is built from TRBV29-1 and TRBJ1-1; maybe TRBD1 (5 bases). This CDR3 contains 16 residues. Germline CDR1 and CDR2: SQVTM and ANQGSEA. In DNA form, the CDR3 reads TGCAGAGATATCACCGGGTGGGGGGTCGAATCCACTGAAGCTTTCTTT. It translates to CRDITGWGVESTEAFF.

About this clonotype itself: A single base separates this from a much larger clone, so it may be a read error. The V call is TRBV12-3 or TRBV12-4, the J call TRBJ1-2; the D is unclear. The CDR3 has 14 amino acids. Deletions cut 6 bases from V and 12 bases from J, with 23 bases between. CDR3 loop: CASSLTVGVYGHTF. CDR3 in DNA: TGTGCCAGCAGCTTGACCGTGGGAGTGTACGGCCACACCTTC.

This clonotype was detected a few times. This sequence joins TRBV11-2 and TRBJ1-4; D not certain. The CDR3 has 14 residues. Germline V lookup: CDR1 SGHAT, CDR2 FQNNGV. V lost 6 bases and J 8 bases, leaving 16 bases between the germline ends. CDR3 DNA: TGTGCCAGCAGTTTACAGCTTATGGGAGAAAAACTGTTTTTT. This sequence encodes CASSLQLMGEKLFF.

The V and J genes are TRBV20-1 and TRBJ2-7, with TRBD2 identical over 11 bases. Trimming removed 6 bases from V and 5 bases from J; junction bases left unmatched: 12. CDR1 DFQATT and CDR2 SNEGSKA come from the germline V gene (reference sequence). The CDR3 has 15 amino acids. This CDR3 reads CSAPSGTSGNNEQYF. The CDR3, as DNA: TGCAGTGCCCCATCGGGGACTAGCGGTAACAACGAGCAGTACTTC.

To note about this clonotype: One base away lies a much larger clone, so this may be a sequencing read error. CDR3 protein: CASSQGIVETQYF. Here the CDR3 DNA reads TGTGCCAGCAGCCAAGGGATTGTGGAAACCCAGTACTTC. This chain links TRBV5-5 with TRBJ2-5; no clear D. Germline V gene lookup returns CDR1 SGHKS and CDR2 YYEKEE (reference sequence). The V and J ends lost 4 bases and 8 bases respectively, with 15 bases between them. This CDR3 comprises 13 residues.

In regard to this clonotype: With a much larger clone just one base away, this may be a read error. The chain recombines TRBV5-4 with TRBJ2-3; TRBD2 agrees at 9 bases. This CDR3 has 15 amino acids. From germline, CDR1 is SGHNT and CDR2 YYREEE (reference sequence). CDR3 DNA sequence: TGTGCCAGCAGCCGCCTGGCTAGCGGGGAAGATAGGCAGTATTTT. Translation gives CASSRLASGEDRQYF.

This clonotype was seen ten or more times. The chain uses TRBV19 and TRBJ2-7, with TRBD2 matching 9 bases. The CDR3 consists of 13 residues. Germline V lookup: CDR1 LNHDA, CDR2 SQIVND (reference sequence). The V and J ends lost 7 bases and 4 bases, in that order; junction bases with no gene match: 5. CDR3 nucleotide sequence: TGTGCCAGTAAAGATAGCGGGAGATACGAGCAGTACTTC. Translating gives CASKDSGRYEQYF. The full variable domain, with the rest looked up from reference TRBV19 and TRBJ2-7, is DGGITQSPKYLFRKEGQNVTLSCEQNLNHDAMYWYRQDPGQGLRLIYYSQIVNDFQKGDIAEGYSVSREKKESFPLTVTSAQKNPTAFYLCASKDSGRYEQYFGPGTRLTVT.

This clonotype was detected many times. The genes are TRBV11-2 and TRBJ1-1; D remains ambiguous. V lost 4 bases, J lost 1 base, and 7 bases lay in between. This CDR3 comprises 13 residues. Germline values: CDR1 SGHAT, CDR2 FQNNGV. The CDR3 here is CASSWAGNTEAFF. The CDR3 coding sequence is TGTGCCAGCAGCTGGGCGGGGAACACTGAAGCTTTCTTT.

The chain uses TRBV29-1 and TRBJ2-4; tentatively, D is TRBD1 (6 bases). Germline V CDR1 and CDR2: SQVTM, ANQGSEA. The CDR3 sequence is 14 residues long. V lost 7 bases and J lost 7, with 20 bases in between. CDR3 in amino acids: CSAIPDSWGNIQYF. CDR3 nucleotide sequence: TGCAGCGCTATTCCGGACAGTTGGGGGAACATTCAGTACTTC. The variable domain in full, completed from reference TRBV29-1 and TRBJ2-4, reads SAVISQKPSRDICQRGTSLTIQCQVDSQVTMMFWYRQQPGQSLTLIATANQGSEATYESGFVIDKFPISRPNLTFSTLTVSNMSPEDSSIYLCSAIPDSWGNIQYFGAGTRLSVL.

Concerning this clonotype itself: Because it lacks the conserved phenylalanine or tryptophan at the end, this CDR3 is likely a read error. The V gene is TRBV2, the J gene TRBJ2-1; 7 positions match TRBD2. The CDR3 totals 13 residues. Unmatched junction bases numbered 10, after V lost 6 bases and J lost 11 bases. Germline loops: CDR1 SNHLY, CDR2 FYNNEI. The CDR3 sequence is CASRGGISYKQFL. CDR3 nucleotides: TGTGCCAGCAGGGGAGGGATCTCCTACAAGCAGTTCCTC.